This T cell receptor (beta chain) was sequenced for a study of CD8 T cells in ankylosing spondylitis. This clonotype was seen at least ten times. The antigen remains undetermined. Study results and caveats: Eight highly homologous variants formed a TCR beta motif that appeared characteristic of ankylosing spondylitis blood. Matched ankylosing spondylitis synovial fluid reportedly contained a significantly enriched population of disease-linked clones. CD8+ cells made up the disease-linked clones, which were relatively rare in peripheral blood.

V was shortened by 4 bases and J by 8 bases, with 13 bases between the two germline ends. The germline gives CDR1 LNHDA, CDR2 SQIVND (reference sequence). The CDR3 has 13 amino acids. MiXCR was run by TCRdb on the 5' RACE reads, yielding one entry per CDR3 protein. The repertoire consists of around 330,000 distinct CDR3 sequences, with roughly 11% occurring once and the leading ten covering 8% to 9.5%. Sequencing was carried out using blood, either unsorted or a sorted T cell fraction (not recorded which). The sequence was obtained from a female donor with ankylosing spondylitis or in good health (not recorded which). V and J are TRBV19 and TRBJ2-3, with a weak D call TRBD1 (5 bases). The CDR3 DNA reads as TGTGCCAGTAGTACAGGGTTTGATGGTACGCAGTATTTT. Protein: CASSTGFDGTQYF.